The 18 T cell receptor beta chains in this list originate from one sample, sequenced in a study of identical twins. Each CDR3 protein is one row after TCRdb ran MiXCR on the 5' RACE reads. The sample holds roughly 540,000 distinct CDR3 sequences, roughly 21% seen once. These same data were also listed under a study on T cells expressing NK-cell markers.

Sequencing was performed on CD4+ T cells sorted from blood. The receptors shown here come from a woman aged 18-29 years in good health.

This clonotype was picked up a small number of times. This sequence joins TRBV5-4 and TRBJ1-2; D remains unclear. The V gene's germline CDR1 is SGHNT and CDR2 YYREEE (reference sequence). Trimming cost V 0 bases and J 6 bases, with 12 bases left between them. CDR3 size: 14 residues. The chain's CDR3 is CASSLAEADDGYTF. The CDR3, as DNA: TGTGCCAGCAGCTTGGCGGAAGCGGACGATGGCTACACCTTC.

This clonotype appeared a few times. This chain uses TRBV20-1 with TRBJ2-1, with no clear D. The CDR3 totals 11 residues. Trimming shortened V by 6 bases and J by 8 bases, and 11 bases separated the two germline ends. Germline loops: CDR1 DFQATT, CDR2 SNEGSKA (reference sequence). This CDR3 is CSARSRDEQFF. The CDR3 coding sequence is TGCAGTGCCAGATCGCGAGATGAGCAGTTCTTC.

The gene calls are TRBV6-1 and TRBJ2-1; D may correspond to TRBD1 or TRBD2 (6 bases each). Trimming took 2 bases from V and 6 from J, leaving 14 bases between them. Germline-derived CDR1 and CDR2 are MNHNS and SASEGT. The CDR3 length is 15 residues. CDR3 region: CASSEPGGKRNEQFF. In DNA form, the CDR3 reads TGTGCCAGCAGTGAACCCGGGGGCAAGCGCAATGAGCAGTTCTTC.

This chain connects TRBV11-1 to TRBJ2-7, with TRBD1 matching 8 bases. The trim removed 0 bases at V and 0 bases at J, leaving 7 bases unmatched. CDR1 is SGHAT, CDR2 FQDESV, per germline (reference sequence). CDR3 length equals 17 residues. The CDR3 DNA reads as TGTGCCAGCAGCTTAGCGGGGGCCGGGACAGGCTCCTACGAGCAGTACTTC. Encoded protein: CASSLAGAGTGSYEQYF.

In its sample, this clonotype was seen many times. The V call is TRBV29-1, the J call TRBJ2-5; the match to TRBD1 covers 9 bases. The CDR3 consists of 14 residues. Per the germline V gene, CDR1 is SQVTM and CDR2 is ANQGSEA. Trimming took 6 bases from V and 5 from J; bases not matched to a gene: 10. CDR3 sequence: CSVRGGTGSETQYF. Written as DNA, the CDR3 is TGCAGCGTCCGTGGCGGGACAGGGAGCGAGACCCAGTACTTC.

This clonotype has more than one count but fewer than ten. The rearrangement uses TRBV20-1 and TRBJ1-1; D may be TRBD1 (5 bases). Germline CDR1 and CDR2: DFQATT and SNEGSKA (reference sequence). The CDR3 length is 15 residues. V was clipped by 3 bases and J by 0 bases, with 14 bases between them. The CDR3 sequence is CSASQAGGVNTEAFF. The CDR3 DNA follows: TGCAGTGCTAGTCAGGCGGGAGGGGTGAACACTGAAGCTTTCTTT.

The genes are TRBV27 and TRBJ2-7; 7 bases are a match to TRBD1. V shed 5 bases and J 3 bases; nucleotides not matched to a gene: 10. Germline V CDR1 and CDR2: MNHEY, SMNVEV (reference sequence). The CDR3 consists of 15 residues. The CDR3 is CASSTRSTGVYEQYF. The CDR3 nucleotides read TGTGCCAGCAGTACCAGGTCCACAGGGGTCTACGAGCAGTACTTC.

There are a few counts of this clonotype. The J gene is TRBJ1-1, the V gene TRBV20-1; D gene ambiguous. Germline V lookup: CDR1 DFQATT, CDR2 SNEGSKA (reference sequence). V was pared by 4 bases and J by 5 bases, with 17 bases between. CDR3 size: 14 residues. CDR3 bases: TGCAGTGCTACGCCCGGACCCGGGTGGACTGAAGCTTTCTTT. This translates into CSATPGPGWTEAFF.

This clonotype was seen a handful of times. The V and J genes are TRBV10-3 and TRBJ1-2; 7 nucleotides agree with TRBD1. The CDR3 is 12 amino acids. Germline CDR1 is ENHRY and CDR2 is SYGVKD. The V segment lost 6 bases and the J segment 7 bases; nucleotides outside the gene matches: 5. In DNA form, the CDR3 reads TGTGCCATCAGCGGGACAGACGTTGGCTACACCTTC. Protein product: CAISGTDVGYTF.

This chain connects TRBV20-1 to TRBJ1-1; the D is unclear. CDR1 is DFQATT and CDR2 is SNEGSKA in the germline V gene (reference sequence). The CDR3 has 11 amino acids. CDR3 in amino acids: CRPKLNTEAFF. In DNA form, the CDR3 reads TGCAGACCAAAACTGAACACTGAAGCTTTCTTT.

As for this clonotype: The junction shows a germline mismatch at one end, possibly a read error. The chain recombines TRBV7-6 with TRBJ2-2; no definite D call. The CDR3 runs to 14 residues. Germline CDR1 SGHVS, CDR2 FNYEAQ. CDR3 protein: CVSSLAENTGELFF. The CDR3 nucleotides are TGTGTCAGCAGCTTGGCTGAGAACACCGGGGAGCTGTTTTTT.

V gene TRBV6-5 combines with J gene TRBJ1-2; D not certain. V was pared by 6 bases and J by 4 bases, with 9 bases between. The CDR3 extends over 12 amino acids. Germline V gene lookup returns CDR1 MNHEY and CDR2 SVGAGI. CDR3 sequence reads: CASRGSFYGYTF. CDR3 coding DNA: TGTGCCAGCAGAGGATCTTTCTATGGCTACACCTTC.

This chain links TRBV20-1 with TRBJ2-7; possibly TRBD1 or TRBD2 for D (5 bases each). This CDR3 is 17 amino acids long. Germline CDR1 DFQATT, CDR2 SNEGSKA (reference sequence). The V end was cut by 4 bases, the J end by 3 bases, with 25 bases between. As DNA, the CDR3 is TGCAGTGCTAATGGGGGTACCTCTTCCCCGCCTTACTACGAGCAGTACTTC. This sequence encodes CSANGGTSSPPYYEQYF.

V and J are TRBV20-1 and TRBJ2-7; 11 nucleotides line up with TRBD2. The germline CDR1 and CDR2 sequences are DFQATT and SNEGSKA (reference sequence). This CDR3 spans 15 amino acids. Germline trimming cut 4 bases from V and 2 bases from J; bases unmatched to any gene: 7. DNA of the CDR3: TGCAGTGCTACGCCTAGCGGGAGGTCCCCCTACGAGCAGTACTTC. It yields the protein CSATPSGRSPYEQYF.

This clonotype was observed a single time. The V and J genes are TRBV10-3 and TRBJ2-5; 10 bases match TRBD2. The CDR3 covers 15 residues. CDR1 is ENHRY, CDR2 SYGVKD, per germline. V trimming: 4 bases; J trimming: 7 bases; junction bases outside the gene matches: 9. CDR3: CAISGELAGKGTQYF. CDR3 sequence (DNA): TGTGCCATCAGTGGGGAACTAGCGGGAAAGGGGACCCAGTACTTC.

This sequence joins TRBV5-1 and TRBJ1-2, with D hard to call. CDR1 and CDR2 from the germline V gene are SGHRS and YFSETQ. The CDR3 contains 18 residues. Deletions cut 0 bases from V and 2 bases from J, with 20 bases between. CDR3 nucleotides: TGCGCCAGCAGCTTGGCCATCGTTCTGCCAGGACCAAACTATGGCTACACCTTC. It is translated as CASSLAIVLPGPNYGYTF. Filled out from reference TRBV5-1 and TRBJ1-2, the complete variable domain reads KAGVTQTPRYLIKTRGQQVTLSCSPISGHRSVSWYQQTPGQGLQFLFEYFSETQRNKGNFPGRFSGRQFSNSRSEMNVSTLELGDSALYLCASSLAIVLPGPNYGYTFGSGTRLTVV.

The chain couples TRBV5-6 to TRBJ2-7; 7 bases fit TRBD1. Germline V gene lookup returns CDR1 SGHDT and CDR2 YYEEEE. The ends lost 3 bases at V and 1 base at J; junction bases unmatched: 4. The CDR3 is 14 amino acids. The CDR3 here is CASSWDRVSYEQYF. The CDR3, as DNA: TGTGCCAGCAGCTGGGACAGAGTTTCCTACGAGCAGTACTTC.

In nucleotides, the CDR3 is TGTGCCAGTAGCATACAGGGGGCGCCCCAGCATTTT. Encoded protein: CASSIQGAPQHF. V is TRBV19 and J is TRBJ1-5, with TRBD1 identical over 9 bases. The CDR3 has 12 amino acids. Germline V CDR1 and CDR2: LNHDA, SQIVND (reference sequence). The J segment lost 9 bases and the V segment lost 6 bases, leaving 3 bases of the junction unmatched.